Only a few counts were recorded for the clone carrying this T cell receptor (beta chain). The antigen remains undetermined. This entry comes from a study of T cell responses to AZD1222 COVID-19 vaccine. Study-wide points: No repertoire was sampled before or during the peak T cell response, only after it. Increased Spike-specific TCR breadth and depth were observed after two AZD1222 doses. Along spike, vaccine-associated CD4 TCRs were found throughout, with dominance at 160-218 and 743-854. Baseline testing showed seropositivity in only a handful of AZD1222 recipients.

Sequenced by immunoSEQ multiplex PCR; TCRdb stores in-frame clones only, minus some. The table includes some 92,000 clones, approximately 89% detected once. The CDR3 runs 16 residues. Per germline, CDR1 LNHNV and CDR2 YYDKDF (reference sequence). V was clipped by 5 bases and J by 3 bases, with 17 bases between them. This sequence was found in an adult in good health. This sequence joins TRBV15 and TRBJ1-5; maybe TRBD1 (6 bases). Sample: peripheral blood, taken on day 0 of MenACWY control vaccination. The CDR3 DNA sequence: TGTGCCACCAGCCTGGGACACACCTATGACAATCAGCCCCAGCATTTT. The encoded protein is CATSLGHTYDNQPQHF. The whole variable domain, remainder taken from reference TRBV15 and TRBJ1-5, is DAMVIQNPRYQVTQFGKPVTLSCSQTLNHNVMYWYQQKSSQAPKLLFHYYDKDFNNEADTPDNFQSRRPNTSFCFLDIRSPGLGDTAMYLCATSLGHTYDNQPQHFGDGTRLSIL.